This is a list of T cell receptor beta chains from one sample in a study of cytomegalovirus exposure and HLA in healthy donors. Libraries were prepared by immunoSEQ multiplex PCR; TCRdb keeps only in-frame clonotypes and omits some of them. In all, the sample yields about 200,000 clones. The source material was PBMCs. These receptors all stem from a man aged 25-45 years in good health and CMV-seronegative. The CDR3 runs from the conserved cysteine through the conserved F or W. A D gene is named only where the DNA matches it firmly.

J | D | V | DNA | CDR3
TRBJ1-5 | TRBD1 | TRBV7-3 | TGTGCCAGCAGCCAGACGACCGGGACAGGGGCTGATCAGCCCCAGCATTTT | CASSQTTGTGADQPQHF
TRBJ2-5 | TRBD1 | TRBV5-1 | TGCGCCAGCAGCATCGGACAGGGAGAGACCCAGTACTTC | CASSIGQGETQYF
TRBJ2-2 | NA | TRBV14 | TGTGCCAGCAGCCAACAGGACACCGGGGAGCTGTTTTTT | CASSQQDTGELFF
TRBJ2-7 | NA | TRBV9 | TGTGCCAGCAGTCTTACAGGGGACTTCTCCTACGAGCAGTACTTC | CASSLTGDFSYEQYF
TRBJ2-7 | NA | TRBV7-7 | TGTGCCAGCAGCTTAATTCGGACAGTATACGAGCAGTACTTC | CASSLIRTVYEQYF
TRBJ2-7 | TRBD2 | TRBV6-6 | TGTGCCAGCAGACTCGACGGACTAGCGGAGGCATACGAGCAGTACTTC | CASRLDGLAEAYEQYF
TRBJ1-1 | NA | TRBV7-9 | TGTGCCAGCAGCTTATCTGAAGGCAGGACTGGCACTGAAGCTTTCTTT | CASSLSEGRTGTEAFF
TRBJ1-4 | NA | TRBV10-3 | TGTGCCATCAGTGAGTCACCTGCGGACAGATTTGAAAAACTGTTTTTT | CAISESPADRFEKLFF
TRBJ1-1 | NA | TRBV6-5 | TGTGCCAGCAGAGAGACAGGCCGGGCCATGAGAGCTTTCTTT | CASRETGRAMRAFF
TRBJ2-2 | TRBD2 | TRBV5-4 | TGTGCCAGCAGCCCCGGGACTAGCGTAAACACCGGGGAGCTGTTTTTT | CASSPGTSVNTGELFF
TRBJ1-3 | NA | TRBV19 | TGTGCCAGTAGTATAGACCTAAGTAGAGGTGGCGGCTCTGGAAACACCATATATTTT | CASSIDLSRGGGSGNTIYF
TRBJ2-7 | NA | TRBV5-6 | TGTGCCAGCAGCTTGGAGATACCGGGAGCCTACGAGCAGTACTTC | CASSLEIPGAYEQYF
TRBJ1-2 | NA | TRBV28 | TGTGCCAGCAGTTTATCCCCGAGCGATGGCTACACCTTC | CASSLSPSDGYTF
TRBJ2-7 | TRBD1 | TRBV7-2 | TGTGCCAGCAGCTTAGCGGGAAGCGACAGGGGCTACGAGCAGTACTTC | CASSLAGSDRGYEQYF
TRBJ1-1 | TRBD1 | TRBV6-4 | TGTGCCAGCAGTCCGACAGGGGCGAACACTGAAGCTTTCTTT | CASSPTGANTEAFF
TRBJ2-2 | TRBD1 | TRBV10-3 | TGTGCCATCAGACCGGGACAGGGTTTTACCGGGGAGCTGTTTTTT | CAIRPGQGFTGELFF
TRBJ2-5 | TRBD2 | TRBV11-2 | TGTGCCAGCAGCTTAGGCCTAGCGGTACAAGAGACCCAGTACTTC | CASSLGLAVQETQYF
TRBJ1-2 | NA | TRBV6-5 | TGTGCCAGCAGTTCCCCCGGGGGTGGCTACACCTTC | CASSSPGGGYTF
TRBJ2-7 | TRBD1 | TRBV7-9 | TGTGCCAGCAGCTCGGGACAGGGAGGCTACGAGCAGTACTTC | CASSSGQGGYEQYF
TRBJ2-3 | TRBD2 | TRBV23-1 | TGCGCCAGCAGTCAACGACTAGCGACTCAGAGCACAGATACGCAGTATTTT | CASSQRLATQSTDTQYF
TRBJ2-1 | NA | TRBV7-7 | TGTGCCAGCAGCTTAGGGGACAAGAAGTTCTTC | CASSLGDKKFF
TRBJ2-3 | NA | TRBV10-3 | TGTGCCATCAGTGAGTCCCTACTCAGCACAGATACGCAGTATTTT | CAISESLLSTDTQYF
TRBJ2-2 | TRBD2 | TRBV2 | TGTGCCAGCATTGACCAACTAGCGGGCACCGGGGAGCTGTTTTTT | CASIDQLAGTGELFF
TRBJ2-2 | NA | TRBV7-9 | TGTGCCAGCAGCTTGGGGGGACCTCAATTCGGGGAGCTGTTTTTT | CASSLGGPQFGELFF
TRBJ2-7 | TRBD2 | TRBV15 | TGTGCCACCAGCAGAGCGGGCGGGGGGAGTTCCTACGAGCAGTACTTC | CATSRAGGGSSYEQYF
TRBJ2-1 | NA | TRBV5-1 | TGCGCCAGCAGCATGGGAGGAGGTGGGGTGGCCAATGAGCAGTTCTTC | CASSMGGGGVANEQFF
TRBJ1-2 | NA | TRBV5-5 | TGTGCCAGCAGCGCGGGAGTAACCCTCTATGGCTACACCTTC | CASSAGVTLYGYTF
TRBJ2-7 | TRBD1 | TRBV27 | TGTGCCAGCAAACGGACAGGGGTGTACGAGCAGTACTTC | CASKRTGVYEQYF
TRBJ1-2 | TRBD1 | TRBV18 | TGTGCCAGCTCGGAGTCACAGGGGCAATCGAACTATGGCTACACCTTC | CASSESQGQSNYGYTF
TRBJ2-3 | NA | TRBV21-1 | TGTGCCAGCAGCAAAGGGTCACCCGGGATCACGCTAGATACGCAGTATTTT | CASSKGSPGITLDTQYF
TRBJ1-2 | NA | TRBV14 | TGTGCCAGCAGCCAAGAGGCAATGGGCCCTCTCTATGGCTACACCTTC | CASSQEAMGPLYGYTF
TRBJ1-3 | TRBD1 | TRBV7-9 | TGTGCCAGCAGCTTGGCGGGACAGGTCTCTGGAAACACCATATATTTT | CASSLAGQVSGNTIYF
TRBJ2-5 | TRBD1 | TRBV28 | TGTGCCAGCAGTTTTTTGACAGGGGGCCAAGAGACCCAGTACTTC | CASSFLTGGQETQYF